These T cell receptor beta chains were read from a single sample in a study of cytomegalovirus exposure and HLA in healthy donors. The table came from immunoSEQ multiplex PCR; TCRdb's copy has only in-frame clones and leaves some out. This sample yields about 160,000 clones, of which roughly four fifths are seen a single time; 1.5% to 2% belongs to the top ten. The source material was PBMCs. The origin of the receptors is a woman aged 18 to 35 in good health and CMV-seronegative. Both conserved end residues are part of each CDR3. The D gene is left open where the match is weak. Expanded clones get a size class; other rows say once, few or many, or leave the size out.

V: TRBV19
J: TRBJ2-7
size: -
D: TRBD1
CDR3: CASSMFGTVTYEQYF
DNA: TGTGCCAGTAGTATGTTCGGGACAGTTACCTACGAGCAGTACTTC

V: TRBV28
J: TRBJ2-7
size: -
D: TRBD2
CDR3: CASTRLAGYDEQYF
DNA: TGTGCCAGCACCCGACTAGCGGGATACGACGAGCAGTACTTC

V: TRBV6-5
J: TRBJ2-1
size: -
D: -
CDR3: CASSYSAGVGLNEQFF
DNA: TGTGCCAGCAGTTACTCGGCAGGGGTAGGGTTGAATGAGCAGTTCTTC

V: TRBV28
J: TRBJ1-6
size: -
D: -
CDR3: CASSLGRGNSPLHF
DNA: TGTGCCAGCAGTTTGGGCAGGGGTAATTCACCCCTCCACTTT

V: TRBV5-1
J: TRBJ2-3
size: -
D: TRBD1
CDR3: CASSSGTGWTDTQYF
DNA: TGCGCCAGCAGCTCGGGGACAGGGTGGACAGATACGCAGTATTTT

V: TRBV2
J: TRBJ2-2
size: -
D: TRBD2
CDR3: CASSELAGVTGELFF
DNA: TGTGCCAGCAGTGAACTAGCGGGGGTCACCGGGGAGCTGTTTTTT

V: TRBV29-1
J: TRBJ1-2
size: -
D: -
CDR3: CSVATGVRNYGYTF
DNA: TGCAGCGTTGCTACGGGAGTTCGTAACTATGGCTACACCTTC

V: TRBV10-3
J: TRBJ1-1
size: -
D: -
CDR3: CAISESGRENTEAFF
DNA: TGTGCCATCAGTGAGTCGGGGCGGGAGAACACTGAAGCTTTCTTT

V: TRBV7-3
J: TRBJ2-2
size: -
D: TRBD1
CDR3: CASSLNRGDTGELFF
DNA: TGTGCCAGCAGCTTAAACAGGGGCGACACCGGGGAGCTGTTTTTT

V: TRBV4-1
J: TRBJ1-5
size: -
D: TRBD1
CDR3: CASRVDRERGNQPQHF
DNA: TGCGCCAGCAGGGTAGACAGGGAACGGGGCAATCAGCCCCAGCATTTT

V: TRBV27
J: TRBJ1-6
size: -
D: -
CDR3: CASRGGFHNSPLHF
DNA: TGTGCCAGCAGGGGGGGGTTTCATAATTCACCCCTCCACTTT

V: TRBV4-2
J: TRBJ2-1
size: -
D: -
CDR3: CASSPGFGYNEQFF
DNA: TGTGCCAGCAGCCCGGGATTCGGGTACAATGAGCAGTTCTTC

V: TRBV5-4
J: TRBJ2-1
size: once
D: -
CDR3: CASSGGGWSSYNEQFF
DNA: TGTGCCAGCAGCGGCGGGGGCTGGAGCTCCTACAATGAGCAGTTCTTC

V: TRBV18
J: TRBJ2-7
size: few
D: -
CDR3: CASSPSVTGGEQYF
DNA: TGTGCCAGCTCACCAAGTGTAACAGGCGGCGAGCAGTACTTC

V: TRBV19
J: TRBJ1-1
size: -
D: TRBD1
CDR3: CASSPGQGWTEAFF
DNA: TGTGCCAGTAGTCCTGGACAGGGGTGGACTGAAGCTTTCTTT

V: TRBV20-1
J: TRBJ1-1
size: -
D: -
CDR3: CSAWEWGVAFF
DNA: TGCAGTGCTTGGGAATGGGGGGTGGCTTTCTTT

V: TRBV11-2
J: TRBJ2-4
size: few
D: TRBD2
CDR3: CASSLEGGRLHAKNIQYF
DNA: TGTGCCAGCAGCTTAGAGGGCGGGAGACTGCACGCCAAAAACATTCAGTACTTC

V: TRBV5-4
J: TRBJ2-3
size: -
D: -
CDR3: CASSHGGLLTDTQYF
DNA: TGTGCCAGCAGCCACGGAGGGCTACTCACAGATACGCAGTATTTT

V: TRBV4-1
J: TRBJ1-1
size: -
D: -
CDR3: CASSQEPQGNTEAFF
DNA: TGCGCCAGCAGCCAAGAGCCACAGGGGAACACTGAAGCTTTCTTT

V: TRBV27
J: TRBJ2-3
size: -
D: TRBD2
CDR3: CASSLGEGSTDTQYF
DNA: TGTGCCAGCAGTTTAGGGGAGGGTAGCACAGATACGCAGTATTTT

V: TRBV18
J: TRBJ1-3
size: -
D: TRBD1
CDR3: CASSPMTGWTRNSGNTIYF
DNA: TGTGCCAGCTCACCAATGACAGGGTGGACAAGGAACTCTGGAAACACCATATATTTT

V: TRBV11-3
J: TRBJ2-3
size: -
D: TRBD2
CDR3: CASSSGVLATATQYF
DNA: TGTGCCAGCAGCTCCGGCGTACTAGCGACAGCTACGCAGTATTTT

V: TRBV6-6
J: TRBJ1-5
size: -
D: TRBD1
CDR3: CASTQTGPHQPQHF
DNA: TGTGCCAGCACCCAGACAGGGCCCCATCAGCCCCAGCATTTT

V: TRBV7-3
J: TRBJ2-3
size: -
D: -
CDR3: CASSLGGYTDTQYF
DNA: TGTGCCAGCAGCTTAGGGGGGTACACAGATACGCAGTATTTT

V: TRBV19
J: TRBJ1-4
size: -
D: TRBD1
CDR3: CASRDRGGGNEKLFF
DNA: TGTGCCAGCCGGGACAGGGGCGGTGGTAATGAAAAACTGTTTTTT

V: TRBV7-9
J: TRBJ1-1
size: -
D: -
CDR3: CASSLEQGTEAFF
DNA: TGTGCCAGCAGCTTGGAACAGGGAACTGAAGCTTTCTTT

V: TRBV2
J: TRBJ2-7
size: -
D: TRBD1
CDR3: CASSILQGAFSYEQYF
DNA: TGTGCCAGCAGTATCTTACAGGGGGCGTTCTCCTACGAGCAGTACTTC

V: TRBV5-4
J: TRBJ2-3
size: few
D: -
CDR3: CASNRGGGTDTQYF
DNA: TGTGCCAGCAACCGAGGGGGTGGTACAGATACGCAGTATTTT

V: TRBV28
J: TRBJ2-7
size: once
D: -
CDR3: CASSLRDGQLTSYEQYF
DNA: TGTGCCAGCAGTTTACGCGATGGACAGCTTACTTCCTACGAGCAGTACTTC

V: TRBV5-5
J: TRBJ1-6
size: -
D: TRBD1
CDR3: CASSSAGGLSDSPLHF
DNA: TGTGCCAGCAGCTCAGCAGGGGGCTTATCGGATTCACCCCTCCACTTT

V: TRBV7-2
J: TRBJ2-7
size: -
D: -
CDR3: CASSLVSGQKEQYF
DNA: TGTGCCAGCAGCTTAGTATCAGGGCAGAAGGAGCAGTACTTC

V: TRBV4-1
J: TRBJ2-5
size: -
D: -
CDR3: CASSRDRGSGVETQYF
DNA: TGCGCCAGCAGCCGTGACCGGGGTTCGGGAGTTGAGACCCAGTACTTC